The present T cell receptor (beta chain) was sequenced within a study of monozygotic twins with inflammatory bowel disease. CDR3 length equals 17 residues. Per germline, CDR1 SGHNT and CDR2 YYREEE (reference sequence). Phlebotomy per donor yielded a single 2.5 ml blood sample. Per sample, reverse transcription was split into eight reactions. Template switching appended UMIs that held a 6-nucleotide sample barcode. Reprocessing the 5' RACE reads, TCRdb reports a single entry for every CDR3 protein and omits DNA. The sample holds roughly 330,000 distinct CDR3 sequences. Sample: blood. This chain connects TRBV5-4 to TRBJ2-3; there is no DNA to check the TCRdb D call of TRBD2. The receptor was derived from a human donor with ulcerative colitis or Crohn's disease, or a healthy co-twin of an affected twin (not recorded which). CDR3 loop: CASSLEASGGVADTQYF.